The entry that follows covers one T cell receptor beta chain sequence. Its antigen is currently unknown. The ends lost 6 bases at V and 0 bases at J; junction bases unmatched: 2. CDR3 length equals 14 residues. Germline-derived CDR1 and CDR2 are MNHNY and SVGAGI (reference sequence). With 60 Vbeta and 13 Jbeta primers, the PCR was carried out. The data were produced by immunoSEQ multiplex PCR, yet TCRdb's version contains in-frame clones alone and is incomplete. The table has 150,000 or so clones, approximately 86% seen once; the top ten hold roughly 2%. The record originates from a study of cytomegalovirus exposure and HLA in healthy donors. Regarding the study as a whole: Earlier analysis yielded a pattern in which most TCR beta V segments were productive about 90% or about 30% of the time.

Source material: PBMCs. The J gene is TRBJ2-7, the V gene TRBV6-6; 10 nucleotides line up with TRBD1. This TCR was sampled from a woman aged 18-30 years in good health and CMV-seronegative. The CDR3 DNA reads TGTGCCAGCAGGGGACAGGGGCACTCCTACGAGCAGTACTTC. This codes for CASRGQGHSYEQYF.